This paragraph covers one T cell receptor beta chain sequence. Its specificity is not known. This CDR3 spans 14 amino acids. V was cut by 3 bases and J by 2 bases, with 7 bases left in between. Per the germline V gene, CDR1 is MDHEN and CDR2 is SYDVKM. Time point in this sample: after dendritic cell vaccination, including at tumor progression/relapse. The data derive from a study of glioma-infiltrating T cells after dendritic cell vaccination. Across the whole study: Between about 2002 and 2013, patients got autologous tumor lysate-pulsed dendritic cell vaccines. General study results and limits: Patients with more pretreatment TILs had longer time to progression and survival. No direct clonality-survival link was found; a diverse polyclonal response may matter.

The primer mix had 60 V beta and 13 J beta primers. Data came from immunoSEQ multiplex PCR; TCRdb stores just in-frame clones and leaves some out. The sample carries about 65,000 clones, around nine tenths recorded once. The chain joins TRBV28 to TRBJ1-4; D gene ambiguous. This material consisted of blood, taken after dendritic cell vaccination. This sequence was found in a human donor with glioblastoma. CDR3 nucleotide sequence: TGTGCCAGCAGTTTGCCGGGGACTAATGAAAAACTGTTTTTT. It encodes CASSLPGTNEKLFF. Using reference TRBV28 and TRBJ1-4 for the parts outside the CDR3, the full variable domain is DVKVTQSSRYLVKRTGEKVFLECVQDMDHENMFWYRQDPGLGLRLIYFSYDVKMKEKGDIPEGYSVSREKKERFSLILESASTNQTSMYLCASSLPGTNEKLFFGSGTQLSVL.